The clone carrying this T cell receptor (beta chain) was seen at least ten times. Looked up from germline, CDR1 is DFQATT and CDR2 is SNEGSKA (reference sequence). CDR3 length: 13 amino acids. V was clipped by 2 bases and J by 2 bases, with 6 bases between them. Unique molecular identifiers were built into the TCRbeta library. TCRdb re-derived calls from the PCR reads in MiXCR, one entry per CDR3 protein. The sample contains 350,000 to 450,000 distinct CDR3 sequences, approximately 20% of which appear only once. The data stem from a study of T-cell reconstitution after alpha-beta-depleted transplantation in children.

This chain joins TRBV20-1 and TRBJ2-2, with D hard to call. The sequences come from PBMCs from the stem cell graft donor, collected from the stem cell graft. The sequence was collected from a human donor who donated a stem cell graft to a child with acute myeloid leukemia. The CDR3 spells CSARPINTGELFF. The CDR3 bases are TGCAGTGCTAGACCGATCAACACCGGGGAGCTGTTTTTT.